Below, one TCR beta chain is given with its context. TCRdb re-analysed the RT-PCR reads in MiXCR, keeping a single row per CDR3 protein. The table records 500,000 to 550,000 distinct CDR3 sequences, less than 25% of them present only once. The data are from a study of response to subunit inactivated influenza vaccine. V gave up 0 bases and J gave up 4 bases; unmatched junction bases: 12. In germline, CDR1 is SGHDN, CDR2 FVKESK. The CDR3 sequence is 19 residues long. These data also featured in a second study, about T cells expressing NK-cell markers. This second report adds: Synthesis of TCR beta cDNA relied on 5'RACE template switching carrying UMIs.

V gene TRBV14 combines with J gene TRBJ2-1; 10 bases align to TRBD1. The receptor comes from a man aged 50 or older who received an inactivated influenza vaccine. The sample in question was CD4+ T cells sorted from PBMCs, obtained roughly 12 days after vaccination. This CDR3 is CASSQDRGFRDRGYNEQFF. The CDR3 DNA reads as TGTGCCAGCAGCCAAGATCGAGGCTTCCGGGACAGGGGATACAATGAGCAGTTCTTC.